This T cell receptor beta chain was recorded in a study of high-grade serous ovarian cancer treatment subgroups. The overall study: Mean per sample: around 14,000 reads, around 7,100 unique TCR beta rearrangements.

The CDR3 runs 14 residues. Germline assignment: CDR1 MNHEY and CDR2 SMNVEV (reference sequence). Trimming took off 4 bases at V and 2 bases at J, with 12 bases between the two ends. Tumor samples were obtained before definitive surgery or chemotherapy. Some clones are missing from TCRdb's copy, which holds only in-frame ones; the method was immunoSEQ multiplex PCR. Counted here are about 30,000 clones, approximately 79% occurring once; the ten biggest clones make up under 2.5%. A note on this clone: Antigen: not known.

Study-level results: Different patients shared almost no repertoire; same-patient tumors shared 0.11 to 0.79.

The sequenced material came from tumor tissue. The clonotype was recovered from a human donor with high-grade serous ovarian cancer. The J gene is TRBJ2-7, the V gene TRBV27; no firm D call. In nucleotides, the CDR3 is TGTGCCAGCAGTTCGGTACGAACTACCTACGAGCAGTACTTC. It translates to CASSSVRTTYEQYF.